Listed here is a single T cell receptor beta chain. Its target is not known. Alongside a J-beta primer mix, a sample-barcoded 5' primer served in a second PCR lasting about 6 to 12 cycles. Each CDR3 protein gets one entry after TCRdb re-called the 5' RACE reads with MiXCR. Of about 1 million distinct CDR3 sequences in the sample, over 35% are singletons; the top ten hold approximately 17%. Healthy individuals of Caucasian origin from Russia, aged about 6 to 95, served as donors. No fewer than 7 million PBMCs went into each sample. The germline V gene encodes CDR1 DFQATT and CDR2 SNEGSKA (reference sequence). The length of the CDR3 is 14 residues. V was trimmed by 2 bases and J by 6 bases, leaving 16 bases between them. The sample belongs to a study of blood T cells in healthy people across ages. Points from the study as a whole: Older individuals had lower TCR beta diversity per million T cells (the decline was roughly linear).

The V and J genes are TRBV20-1 and TRBJ1-2, with D possibly matching TRBD1 (5 bases). The sample consisted of blood. The sequence came from a woman aged 55-69 years in good health. This chain's CDR3 is CSARRALGDHGYTF. The DNA of the CDR3 is TGCAGTGCTAGAAGGGCCTTAGGGGACCATGGCTACACCTTC.